The T cell receptor beta chain described here comes from a study of shared clonotypes between healthy human individuals. CDR1 SGHNT and CDR2 YYREEE come from the germline V gene (reference sequence). Trimming stripped 0 bases from V and 8 bases from J, with 9 bases between. The CDR3 spans 13 residues. Deep-level running was used for the assay. Repertoires were generated with immunoSEQ multiplex PCR, while TCRdb's copy carries only in-frame clones and drops some. Of some 2.4 million clones detected, over 85% appear once; the ten largest clones hold about 0.38%. Sample: naive CD4+ T cells from PBMCs. The subset here: CD45RA+ positively selected. The chain uses TRBV5-4 and TRBJ2-1; D is unclear. This TCR came from a man aged 18-30 years in good health. Some clones in this sample may be carry-over from other donors' samples. Here the CDR3 reads CASSLVGIDEQFF. The CDR3 DNA is TGTGCCAGCAGCTTGGTCGGCATTGATGAGCAGTTCTTC.